This T cell receptor beta chain was recovered during a study of T cell changes during pregnancy in multiple sclerosis (dated by TCRdb to the late 2010s). Broadly, across the study: In women with multiple sclerosis, the researchers looked at how the T cell repertoire shifted as pregnancy progressed.

In regard to this clone: Its antigen remains undetermined. Base qualities are not recorded, but no much larger clone differs from it by a single base.

To prepare the library, the immunoSEQ multiplex PCR assay was applied. TCRdb stores this immuneACCESS table with in-frame sequences only. Part of the clones is absent; in the studies checked, under half of the shortfall reflects unresolved V genes, and no reason is known for the rest. Here the sample has roughly 40,000 clones; 91% occur a single time. The top ten clonotypes cover 1.5% to 2% of the sample. This receptor was identified in a female donor in good health, enrolled as a control in a pregnancy study. The input for sequencing was CD4+ T cells from peripheral blood mononuclear cells, taken after pregnancy.

The bases read TGCGCCAGCAGCTTGAAGCGGGAGGGGGAAGAGACCCAGTACTTC. This yields the protein CASSLKREGEETQYF. The sequence links TRBV5-1 to TRBJ2-5, with 10 bases matching TRBD2. Reading the germline V gene gives CDR1 SGHRS and CDR2 YFSETQ. Including the terminal cysteine and phenylalanine, the CDR3 comprises 15 residues. Just CDR3 DNA is preserved here, 45 bases in frame from base 1. The V end gives up 1 base and the J end 3 bases, leaving 3 bases in the junction not matched to a gene.